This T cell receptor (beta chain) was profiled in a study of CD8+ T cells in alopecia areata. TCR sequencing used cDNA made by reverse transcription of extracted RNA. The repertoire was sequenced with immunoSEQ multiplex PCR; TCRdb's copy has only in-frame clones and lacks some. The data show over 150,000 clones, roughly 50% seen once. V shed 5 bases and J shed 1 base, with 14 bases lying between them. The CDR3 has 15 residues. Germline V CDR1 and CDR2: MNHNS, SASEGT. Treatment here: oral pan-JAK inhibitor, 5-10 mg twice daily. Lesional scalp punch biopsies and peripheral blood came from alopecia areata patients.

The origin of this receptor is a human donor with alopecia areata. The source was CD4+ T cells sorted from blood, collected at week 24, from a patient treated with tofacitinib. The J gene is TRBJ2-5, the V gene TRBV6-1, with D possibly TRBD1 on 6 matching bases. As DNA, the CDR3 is TGTGCCAGCAGTCTGTACCAGGGGTTCCAAGAGACCCAGTACTTC. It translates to CASSLYQGFQETQYF.